Below are 8 T cell receptor beta chains sequenced from a single sample in a study of blood T cell repertoires in COVID-19. Clones were sequenced by immunoSEQ multiplex PCR, and TCRdb holds only the in-frame ones, with some missing. There are some 250,000 clones in the sample; approximately 84% occur only once, and 7.9% lies in the top ten. Sequencing was carried out using peripheral blood. These receptors all stem from a woman aged 80 or over with acute or convalescent COVID-19.

This clone came up once. V usage is TRBV6-6 and J usage is TRBJ2-3, with 10 bases aligning to TRBD2. CDR3 length: 16 residues. Trimming took 2 bases from V and 3 from J; bases not matched to a gene: 5. CDR1 and CDR2 from the germline V gene are MNHNY and SVGAGI (reference sequence). The DNA for the CDR3 is TGTGCCAGCAGTTACCCCGCTAGCGGGAGTACAGATACGCAGTATTTT. Protein product: CASSYPASGSTDTQYF.

The chain joins TRBV6-4 to TRBJ2-1; TRBD2 aligns across 15 bases. The germline V gene has CDR1 MRHNA and CDR2 SNTAGT. V shed 3 bases and J 7 bases; nucleotides not matched to a gene: 4. This CDR3 has 16 amino acids. CDR3 region: CASSETGTSGGNEQFF. The DNA of the CDR3 is TGTGCCAGCAGTGAAACCGGGACTAGCGGGGGGAATGAGCAGTTCTTC.

The chain employs TRBV7-8 and TRBJ2-5, with TRBD1 matching 8 bases. The CDR3 is made up of 16 amino acids. Germline-derived CDR1 and CDR2 are SGHVS and FQNEAQ. V shed 1 base and J 5 bases; nucleotides not matched to a gene: 9. CDR3 loop: CASSLGVDRGHETQYF. CDR3 sequence (DNA): TGTGCCAGCAGCTTAGGCGTAGACAGGGGTCATGAGACCCAGTACTTC.

The chain carries TRBV5-1 and TRBJ1-5; D is undetermined. The CDR3 runs to 17 residues. Germline V gives CDR1 SGHRS, CDR2 YFSETQ. V was trimmed by 0 bases and J by 0 bases, leaving 13 bases between them. The CDR3: CASSLGPGPDSNQPQHF. DNA of the CDR3: TGCGCCAGCAGCTTGGGGCCTGGGCCAGATAGCAATCAGCCCCAGCATTTT. Drawing the rest from reference TRBV5-1 and TRBJ1-5, the complete variable domain is KAGVTQTPRYLIKTRGQQVTLSCSPISGHRSVSWYQQTPGQGLQFLFEYFSETQRNKGNFPGRFSGRQFSNSRSEMNVSTLELGDSALYLCASSLGPGPDSNQPQHFGDGTRLSIL.

The rearrangement uses TRBV5-1 and TRBJ2-6; D gene uncertain. The CDR3 has 16 residues. Trimming took off 0 bases at V and 0 bases at J, with 7 bases between the two ends. Germline CDR1 SGHRS, CDR2 YFSETQ. The CDR3 nucleotides are TGCGCCAGCAGCTTGGATGCTACCTCTGGGGCCAACGTCCTGACTTTC. Its protein product is CASSLDATSGANVLTF.

V is TRBV5-1 and J is TRBJ2-2; 10 bases line up with TRBD2. With 4 bases clipped from V and 6 bases from J, the junction kept 9 bases outside the gene matches. The CDR3 sequence is 16 residues long. Germline-derived CDR1 and CDR2 are SGHRS and YFSETQ. CDR3 sequence reads: CASSPGLATVAGELFF. The DNA of the CDR3 is TGCGCCAGCAGCCCGGGACTAGCGACGGTCGCCGGGGAGCTGTTTTTT.

The chain recombines TRBV4-2 with TRBJ2-5; D is possibly TRBD2 (5 bases). The CDR3 totals 14 residues. Germline V gene data show CDR1 as LGHNA and CDR2 as YNFKEQ. Trimming pared 1 base from V and 5 bases from J, leaving 11 bases between. Here the CDR3 reads CASSQAGMGETQYF. CDR3 in DNA: TGTGCCAGCAGCCAAGCCGGGATGGGGGAGACCCAGTACTTC.

This clone was found a few times. The chain has TRBV15 and TRBJ1-6, with 9 bases fitting TRBD1. The CDR3 extends over 15 amino acids. Trimming removed 1 base from V and 8 bases from J; junction bases left unmatched: 3. Germline CDR1 and CDR2: LNHNV and YYDKDF (reference sequence). The CDR3 sequence is CATSRVRTGDSPLHF. The CDR3 nucleotides read TGTGCCACCAGCAGAGTTCGGACAGGGGATTCACCCCTCCACTTT.